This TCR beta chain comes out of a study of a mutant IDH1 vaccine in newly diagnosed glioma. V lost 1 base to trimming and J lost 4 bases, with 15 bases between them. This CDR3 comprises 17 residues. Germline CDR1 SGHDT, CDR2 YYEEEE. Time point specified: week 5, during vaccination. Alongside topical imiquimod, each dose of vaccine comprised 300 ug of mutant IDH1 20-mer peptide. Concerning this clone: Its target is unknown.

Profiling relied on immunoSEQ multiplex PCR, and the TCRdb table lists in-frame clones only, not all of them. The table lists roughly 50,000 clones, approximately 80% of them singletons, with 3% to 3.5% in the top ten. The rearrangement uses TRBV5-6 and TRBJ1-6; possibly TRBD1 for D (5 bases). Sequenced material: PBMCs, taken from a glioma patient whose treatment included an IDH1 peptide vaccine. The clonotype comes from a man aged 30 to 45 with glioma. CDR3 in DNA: TGTGCCAGCAGCTTGCGGAGACAGCCCGGTTATAATTCACCCCTCCACTTT. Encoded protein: CASSLRRQPGYNSPLHF.